One and the same sample provided the 11 T cell receptor beta chains below, sequenced in a study of PD-1 blockade in mismatch repair-deficient tumors. Some clones are missing from TCRdb's copy, which holds only in-frame ones; the method was immunoSEQ multiplex PCR. The sample contains some 49,000 clones, more than 65% of which appear only once. The sample in question was PBMCs, obtained before pembrolizumab treatment. These receptors were collected from an adult with mismatch repair-deficient cancer.

The rearrangement joins TRBV5-1 to TRBJ2-5, with a weak D call TRBD2 (6 bases). V gave up 6 bases and J gave up 5 bases, with 17 bases separating them. Germline assignment: CDR1 SGHRS and CDR2 YFSETQ. This CDR3 is built from 14 residues. In DNA, the CDR3 is TGCGCCAGCAAACACGGTGCGGAGGGGGAGACCCAGTACTTC. Protein sequence: CASKHGAEGETQYF.

V is TRBV28 and J is TRBJ1-1; unclear D gene. V was shortened by 4 bases and J by 6 bases, with 9 bases between the two germline ends. Germline V gene sequence: CDR1 MDHEN, CDR2 SYDVKM. The CDR3 length is 12 residues. The CDR3 bases are TGTGCCAGCAGTTCTAGGAGACCTGAAGCTTTCTTT. Translation gives CASSSRRPEAFF.

In DNA, the CDR3 is TGTGCTAGTGCCCTTGGGGGCAGTTACGAGCAGTACTTC. This gives the protein CASALGGSYEQYF. The chain couples TRBV12-5 to TRBJ2-7, with D perhaps TRBD1 (6 bases). The CDR3 sequence is 13 residues long. V lost 7 bases, J lost 4 bases, and 14 bases lay in between. Germline V lookup: CDR1 LGHNT, CDR2 FRNRAP.

The chain uses TRBV5-1 and TRBJ1-1; perhaps TRBD1 as D (5 bases). The germline V gene has CDR1 SGHRS and CDR2 YFSETQ. Deletions cut 5 bases from V and 3 bases from J, with 17 bases between. The CDR3 contains 15 residues. The CDR3 region is CASSPAPGPDTEAFF. CDR3 DNA sequence: TGCGCCAGCAGTCCAGCCCCAGGGCCGGACACTGAAGCTTTCTTT.

The J gene is TRBJ1-3, the V gene TRBV9; no firm D call. Germline V CDR1 and CDR2: SGDLS, YYNGEE. V was shortened by 0 bases and J by 2 bases, with 9 bases between the two germline ends. The CDR3 sequence is 15 residues long. CDR3 in DNA: TGTGCCAGCAGCGTAGTGGGATCAGCTGGAAACACCATATATTTT. Protein: CASSVVGSAGNTIYF.

In its sample, this clone was seen once. The J gene is TRBJ1-3, the V gene TRBV29-1; D may be TRBD1 (6 bases). Trimming took off 4 bases at V and 4 bases at J, with 11 bases between the two ends. CDR1 is SQVTM, CDR2 ANQGSEA, per germline. CDR3 length: 13 residues. CDR3 bases: TGCAGCGTTGCTGACAGGATGGGAAACACCATATATTTT. Amino acids: CSVADRMGNTIYF.

The chain couples TRBV7-9 to TRBJ1-5; no reliable D call. Germline values: CDR1 SEHNR, CDR2 FQNEAQ (reference sequence). V lost 5 bases to trimming and J lost 6 bases, with 11 bases between them. The CDR3 totals 13 residues. CDR3 sequence: CASSHDGPQPQHF. The CDR3 nucleotides read TGTGCCAGCAGCCACGACGGGCCTCAGCCCCAGCATTTT.

The V gene is TRBV2, the J gene TRBJ2-7; D perhaps matches TRBD2 (5 bases). Between the trimmed V and J ends, which lost 3 bases and 5 bases, there was a span of 11 bases. The CDR3 has 13 residues. CDR1 and CDR2 from the germline V gene are SNHLY and FYNNEI. In DNA form, the CDR3 reads TGTGCCAGCAGTGACGATCGGGAAAACGAGCAGTACTTC. Amino acid sequence: CASSDDRENEQYF.

This clone was seen only a few times. This chain links TRBV20-1 with TRBJ1-1; D is uncertain. The CDR3 consists of 11 residues. V was clipped by 1 base and J by 5 bases, with 5 bases between them. Germline values: CDR1 DFQATT, CDR2 SNEGSKA (reference sequence). This CDR3 is CSARGGTEAFF. DNA for the CDR3: TGCAGTGCTAGAGGGGGAACTGAAGCTTTCTTT.

This rearrangement joins TRBV18 to TRBJ2-3, with 8 bases lining up with TRBD2. Losses at the gene ends were 8 bases for V and 0 bases for J; bases not matched to a gene: 10. The CDR3 spans 16 residues. Germline CDR1 is KGHSH and CDR2 is LQKENI. DNA for the CDR3: TGTGCCAGCAACCAATTAGCGGGATCTAGCACAGATACGCAGTATTTT. It yields the protein CASNQLAGSSTDTQYF.

V and J are TRBV5-5 and TRBJ1-5; D gene uncertain. CDR1 is SGHKS and CDR2 is YYEKEE in the germline V gene (reference sequence). V shed 4 bases and J shed 2 bases, with 16 bases lying between them. The CDR3 consists of 16 residues. CDR3 sequence (DNA): TGTGCCAGCAGCCCGGACGCGGGATTCGGCAATCAGCCCCAGCATTTT. Protein: CASSPDAGFGNQPQHF.